The source of this T cell receptor beta chain is a study of cytomegalovirus exposure and HLA in healthy donors. Primers for the PCR totalled 60 Vbeta and 13 Jbeta. The table came from immunoSEQ multiplex PCR; TCRdb's copy has only in-frame clones and leaves some out. The profile shows 110,000 to 150,000 clones, 65% to 85% of them singletons. Per the germline V gene, CDR1 is SGHAT and CDR2 is FQNNGV. There are 13 residues in the CDR3. Deletions cut 8 bases from V and 5 bases from J, with 13 bases between. The sequence came from a woman between 35 and 50 years old in good health and CMV-seropositive. The chain employs TRBV11-2 and TRBJ2-1; D perhaps matches TRBD1 (5 bases). The sequencing sample was made of PBMCs. The CDR3 protein is CASQRVGDNEQFF. Written as DNA, the CDR3 is TGTGCCAGCCAAAGGGTAGGGGACAATGAGCAGTTCTTC.